This T cell receptor (beta chain) was obtained from a study of blood T cell repertoires in COVID-19. Study overall: Material from acute and convalescent COVID-19 was sourced from the United States, Italy and Spain. The analysed material was cDNA or gDNA that came from T cells, B-cell-depleted T cells, or PBMCs.

This CDR3 is built from 14 residues. CDR1 is MNHEY and CDR2 is SVGAGI in the germline V gene. V shed 8 bases and J shed 4 bases, with 14 bases lying between them. Per the study methods: Amplification from reference gene primers served as the basis for estimated nucleated cell counts. Produced via immunoSEQ multiplex PCR; TCRdb's table is partial and in-frame only. That table supplies the V and J calls and clone size; D and trimming were determined from the DNA. This table has tens of thousands of clones, around 91% appearing once. This TCR derives from a human donor in a cohort sampled during active COVID-19. Sequencing was carried out using peripheral blood. V is TRBV6-5 and J is TRBJ1-4, with D possibly being TRBD1 (6 bases). CDR3 DNA: TGTGCCAGCGGGGTAGGGGGGGTTAATGAAAAACTGTTTTTT. It is translated as CASGVGGVNEKLFF.